These T cell receptor beta chains were read from a single sample in a study of blood T cells in healthy people across ages. TCRdb re-derived calls from the 5' RACE reads in MiXCR, one entry per CDR3 protein. The table includes about 640,000 distinct CDR3 sequences, approximately 30% detected once. Sequencing was done on a sample of blood. Receptors were obtained from a woman of 80 years or more in good health. CDR3s include the opening cysteine and the closing phenylalanine or tryptophan. The order of the fields is J gene, V gene, clone size, D gene, CDR3 protein, CDR3 DNA. D genes are given only for firm matches. The listing skips clone size in some rows; elsewhere it reads once, few, many or a size class.

j_gene: TRBJ1-1; v_gene: TRBV20-1; abundance: many; d_gene: TRBD1; CDR3aa: CSARDLMTGAYTEAFF; CDR3nt: TGCAGTGCTAGAGACCTTATGACAGGGGCTTACACTGAAGCTTTCTTT
j_gene: TRBJ1-2; v_gene: TRBV2; abundance: many; d_gene: .; CDR3aa: CASSGLGGLDGYTF; CDR3nt: TGTGCCAGCAGTGGGCTGGGGGGACTCGATGGCTACACCTTC
j_gene: TRBJ1-5; v_gene: TRBV30; abundance: .; d_gene: TRBD1; CDR3aa: CAWSANRGTQPQHF; CDR3nt: TGTGCCTGGAGTGCCAACAGGGGGACTCAGCCCCAGCATTTT
j_gene: TRBJ2-1; v_gene: TRBV11-2; abundance: many; d_gene: TRBD2; CDR3aa: CASSPSGGANEQFF; CDR3nt: TGTGCCAGCAGCCCTAGCGGGGGGGCTAATGAGCAGTTCTTC
j_gene: TRBJ1-5; v_gene: TRBV5-1; abundance: .; d_gene: .; CDR3aa: CASSLTPAGGGQPQHF; CDR3nt: TGCGCCAGCAGCTTGACTCCGGCGGGGGGCGGCCAGCCCCAGCATTTT
j_gene: TRBJ2-3; v_gene: TRBV7-3; abundance: few; d_gene: TRBD2; CDR3aa: CASSQLAGGPTDTQYF; CDR3nt: TGTGCCAGCAGCCAGCTAGCGGGGGGGCCCACAGATACGCAGTATTTT
j_gene: TRBJ2-7; v_gene: TRBV7-9; abundance: many; d_gene: TRBD1; CDR3aa: CASSRTGRNEQYF; CDR3nt: TGTGCCAGCAGCCGGACAGGGCGTAACGAGCAGTACTTC
j_gene: TRBJ2-5; v_gene: TRBV29-1; abundance: many; d_gene: .; CDR3aa: CSADGPMRETQYF; CDR3nt: TGCAGCGCCGACGGGCCCATGAGGGAGACCCAGTACTTC
j_gene: TRBJ2-2; v_gene: TRBV4-3; abundance: .; d_gene: .; CDR3aa: CASSQDSSGRIAGELFF; CDR3nt: TGCGCCAGCAGCCAAGATAGTTCAGGGAGGATCGCCGGGGAGCTGTTTTTT
j_gene: TRBJ2-6; v_gene: TRBV20-1; abundance: many; d_gene: .; CDR3aa: CSARDRHGSGANVLTF; CDR3nt: TGCAGTGCTAGAGATCGTCATGGATCTGGGGCCAACGTCCTGACTTTC
j_gene: TRBJ1-5; v_gene: TRBV7-2; abundance: many; d_gene: .; CDR3aa: CASSWSFGGDQPQHF; CDR3nt: TGTGCCAGCAGCTGGTCATTTGGGGGGGATCAGCCCCAGCATTTT
j_gene: TRBJ2-1; v_gene: TRBV7-9; abundance: many; d_gene: .; CDR3aa: CASSPNGGSSYNEQFF; CDR3nt: TGTGCCAGCAGCCCGAACGGGGGTAGCTCCTACAATGAGCAGTTCTTC
j_gene: TRBJ2-7; v_gene: TRBV20-1; abundance: .; d_gene: .; CDR3aa: CSARTEATYEQYF; CDR3nt: TGCAGTGCCCGGACGGAGGCTACCTACGAGCAGTACTTC
j_gene: TRBJ2-5; v_gene: TRBV20-1; abundance: many; d_gene: .; CDR3aa: CSARPLAGETQYF; CDR3nt: TGCAGTGCTAGGCCTCTAGCCGGGGAGACCCAGTACTTC